These T cell receptor beta chains were read from a single sample in a study of response to subunit inactivated influenza vaccine. TCRdb reanalysed the RT-PCR reads using MiXCR and keeps one entry per CDR3 protein. The data show approximately 530,000 distinct CDR3 sequences, roughly 8.2% seen once. Source: PBMCs from blood, taken roughly 24 months after vaccination. The receptors originated from a man between 50 and 75 years old who received an inactivated influenza vaccine. Both conserved end residues are part of each CDR3. A D gene is named only where the DNA matches it firmly. A clone size is listed for some rows: how often the clone was seen (once, few, many), or a class if it is expanded.

CSASKRGKHEKLFF TGCAGCGCATCAAAACGGGGGAAACATGAAAAACTGTTTTTT TRBJ1-4 . . TRBV20-1
CASRESGQQNEKLFF TGTGCCAGCAGGGAATCGGGACAGCAAAATGAAAAACTGTTTTTT TRBJ1-4 few TRBD1 TRBV25-1
CASSKGTGNEQFF TGTGCCAGCAGCAAAGGGACAGGGAACGAGCAGTTCTTC TRBJ2-1 . TRBD1 TRBV7-2
CASSLDRVEHGEAFF TGCGCCAGCAGCCTGGACAGGGTTGAACATGGTGAAGCTTTCTTT TRBJ1-1 many TRBD1 TRBV5-1
CASSLRGTPDWSGELFF TGTGCCAGCAGCTTACGCGGGACCCCCGATTGGTCCGGGGAGCTGTTTTTT TRBJ2-2 once . TRBV7-3
CSARESRVTQPQHF TGCAGTGCTAGGGAATCCAGGGTAACTCAGCCCCAGCATTTT TRBJ1-5 many . TRBV20-1
CASARGAAGNTIYF TGCGCCAGCGCGAGAGGGGCGGCTGGAAACACCATATATTTT TRBJ1-3 . . TRBV4-1
CASSPSPIRRGRAYEQYF TGTGCCAGCAGCCCCTCCCCTATTAGACGCGGGAGGGCCTACGAGCAGTACTTC TRBJ2-7 . TRBD2 TRBV3-1
CSVGQTGGLNEQFF TGCAGCGTGGGTCAGACAGGGGGCCTCAATGAGCAGTTCTTC TRBJ2-1 . TRBD1 TRBV29-1
CASSPLSGPYNSPLHF TGTGCCAGCAGCCCCTTATCGGGTCCCTATAATTCACCCCTCCACTTT TRBJ1-6 few . TRBV7-9
CSAREVRGNQPQHF TGCAGTGCTAGAGAGGTGAGGGGCAATCAGCCCCAGCATTTT TRBJ1-5 . . TRBV20-1
CSVETGTFSYNEQFF TGCAGCGTTGAAACCGGGACATTTTCCTACAATGAGCAGTTCTTC TRBJ2-1 . . TRBV29-1
CASSYTRGAPAYNEQFF TGTGCCAGCAGTTACACACGGGGGGCTCCGGCCTACAATGAGCAGTTCTTC TRBJ2-1 few . TRBV6-2/TRBV6-3
CASSRQGLGETQYF TGTGCCAGCAGCCGACAGGGGCTAGGAGAGACCCAGTACTTC TRBJ2-5 few TRBD1 TRBV6-1
CASSLGQRPTEQYF TGCGCCAGCAGCTTGGGGCAGCGACCTACTGAGCAGTACTTC TRBJ2-7 many . TRBV5-1
CASSLSGGGPPNEQFF TGTGCCAGCAGTTTATCGGGGGGAGGGCCCCCCAATGAGCAGTTCTTC TRBJ2-1 . TRBD2 TRBV27
CASRPMAYEQFF TGTGCCAGCAGACCCATGGCCTATGAGCAGTTCTTC TRBJ2-1 . . TRBV2
CASGIGQPTNYGYTF TGTGCCAGCGGGATAGGACAGCCTACTAACTATGGCTACACCTTC TRBJ1-2 many . TRBV7-8
CASSPGGGLIQYF TGTGCCAGCAGCCCCGGGGGTGGTCTAATTCAGTACTTC TRBJ2-4 few . TRBV6-1
CSAIDRFRGSTDTQYF TGCAGTGCTATCGACAGATTTCGGGGGAGCACAGATACGCAGTATTTT TRBJ2-3 few . TRBV20-1
CASSLGGTPDGYTF TGTGCCAGCAGCTTGGGGGGGACCCCTGATGGCTACACCTTC TRBJ1-2 few . TRBV5-6
CASSTGTGGNTDTQYF TGTGCCAGCAGTACCGGGACAGGGGGCAACACAGATACGCAGTATTTT TRBJ2-3 . TRBD1 TRBV6-1
CASSPAGARGNTIYF TGTGCCAGCAGCCCAGCGGGGGCGCGAGGAAACACCATATATTTT TRBJ1-3 few . TRBV7-2
CASSMWTGRNTEAFF TGCGCCAGCAGCATGTGGACAGGGCGTAACACTGAAGCTTTCTTT TRBJ1-1 once TRBD1 TRBV5-1
CATWDSEQYF TGTGCCACCTGGGACAGCGAGCAGTACTTC TRBJ2-7 many TRBD1 TRBV10-3
CASSTYWVSEFF TGTGCCAGCAGCACTTACTGGGTCAGTGAGTTCTTC TRBJ2-1 . . TRBV6-2/TRBV6-3
CASSGFPRSEQYF TGTGCCAGCAGCGGATTTCCCCGTTCCGAGCAGTACTTC TRBJ2-7 . . TRBV7-4
CASSLGPGGAPYEQYF TGCGCCAGCAGCTTGGGTCCGGGAGGGGCTCCCTACGAGCAGTACTTC TRBJ2-7 . TRBD2 TRBV5-1
CASSLGQGNEKLFF TGTGCCAGCAGTTTAGGGCAGGGCAATGAAAAACTGTTTTTT TRBJ1-4 many . TRBV12-3/TRBV12-4
CSVEGRANTDTQYF TGCAGCGTTGAGGGCAGGGCCAACACAGATACGCAGTATTTT TRBJ2-3 many . TRBV29-1
CASSQVPDVYEQYF TGCGCCAGCAGCCAAGTGCCGGACGTCTACGAGCAGTACTTC TRBJ2-7 . . TRBV4-1
CASSPSTHKGGYGYTF TGTGCCAGCAGCCCATCGACCCATAAAGGCGGCTATGGCTACACCTTC TRBJ1-2 . . TRBV11-2
CASSEYGLADSTDTQYF TGTGCCAGCAGTGAATATGGGCTAGCGGACAGCACAGATACGCAGTATTTT TRBJ2-3 many TRBD2 TRBV25-1
CAIKGLAGESEQFF TGTGCCATCAAGGGACTAGCGGGAGAATCTGAGCAGTTCTTC TRBJ2-1 few TRBD2 TRBV10-3
CSVFFRGQALGDEKLFF TGCAGCGTTTTTTTTAGGGGACAGGCACTCGGCGATGAAAAACTGTTTTTT TRBJ1-4 . TRBD1 TRBV29-1
CATATGGDSGANVLTF TGCGCCACCGCGACAGGGGGAGACTCTGGGGCCAACGTCCTGACTTTC TRBJ2-6 . TRBD1 TRBV5-1